The 7 T cell receptor beta chains below were found in one sample sequenced in a study of CD8 T cells in ankylosing spondylitis. Study-level results: Ankylosing spondylitis blood seemed to carry a telltale TCR beta motif made of fewer than 10 highly homologous variants.

These TCRs' antigens remain unknown. Each CDR3 protein is one row after TCRdb ran MiXCR on the 5' RACE reads. The sample holds over 400,000 distinct CDR3 sequences, 25% to 30% seen once. Sequenced: blood, either unsorted or a sorted T cell fraction (not recorded which). These receptors all come from a male donor with ankylosing spondylitis.

This clonotype was detected a few times. V gene TRBV7-2 combines with J gene TRBJ1-4; D is ambiguous. The CDR3 is 15 amino acids. In germline, CDR1 is SGHTA, CDR2 FQGNSA. V lost 5 bases and J 4 bases, leaving 14 bases between the germline ends. Here the CDR3 DNA reads TGTGCCAGCAGCCCCCTACGCACCATTAATGAAAAACTGTTTTTT. Translation gives CASSPLRTINEKLFF.

This sequence joins TRBV7-2 and TRBJ2-1, with a weak D call TRBD2 (6 bases). CDR1 SGHTA and CDR2 FQGNSA come from the germline V gene. V was pared by 2 bases and J by 9 bases, with 14 bases between. This CDR3 comprises 14 residues. This chain's CDR3 is CASSLPSPGGEQFF. DNA of the CDR3: TGTGCCAGCAGCTTACCTTCCCCCGGGGGTGAGCAGTTCTTC.

The V and J genes are TRBV7-8 and TRBJ1-4, with D possibly being TRBD1 (5 bases). Trimming stripped 5 bases from V and 3 bases from J, with 13 bases between. This CDR3 has 15 amino acids. The germline gives CDR1 SGHVS, CDR2 FQNEAQ. The CDR3 loop is CASSTQLGPNEKLFF. CDR3 sequence (DNA): TGTGCCAGCAGCACTCAGTTGGGGCCTAATGAAAAACTGTTTTTT.

This chain links TRBV20-1 with TRBJ2-1, with 8 bases matching TRBD1. CDR1 DFQATT and CDR2 SNEGSKA come from the germline V gene (reference sequence). This CDR3 has 14 residues. Unmatched junction bases numbered 4, after V lost 6 bases and J lost 0 bases. CDR3 residues: CSARQGNSYNEQFF. CDR3 DNA: TGCAGTGCCCGACAGGGGAACTCCTACAATGAGCAGTTCTTC.

The genes are TRBV27 and TRBJ2-5, with 10 bases aligning to TRBD2. The J segment lost 4 bases and the V segment lost 6 bases, leaving 8 bases of the junction unmatched. Germline V gene data show CDR1 as MNHEY and CDR2 as SMNVEV (reference sequence). The CDR3 length is 15 residues. As DNA, the CDR3 is TGTGCCAGCAGGCCCGACTTAGCGGGAGGAGAGACCCAGTACTTC. Amino acids: CASRPDLAGGETQYF.

This clonotype was found once. The DNA for the CDR3 is TGTGCCAGCAGCTTAGATGGGACCTTTGGTGGACTGTTTTTT. Translating gives CASSLDGTFGGLFF. The chain carries TRBV7-8 and TRBJ1-4; D may be TRBD1 (5 bases). Trimming took off 1 base at V and 13 bases at J, with 16 bases between the two ends. CDR1 is SGHVS and CDR2 is FQNEAQ in the germline V gene. This CDR3 comprises 14 residues.

As to this clonotype: The junction differs from germline at one of its ends, possibly a read error. In nucleotides, the CDR3 is TGTGCCAGCAGTTGGACAGGGGGCGATGAAAAACTGTGTTTT. It yields the protein CASSWTGGDEKLCF. The chain joins TRBV2 to TRBJ1-4, with 11 positions matching TRBD1. Germline V gene sequence: CDR1 SNHLY, CDR2 FYNNEI. This CDR3 contains 14 residues.